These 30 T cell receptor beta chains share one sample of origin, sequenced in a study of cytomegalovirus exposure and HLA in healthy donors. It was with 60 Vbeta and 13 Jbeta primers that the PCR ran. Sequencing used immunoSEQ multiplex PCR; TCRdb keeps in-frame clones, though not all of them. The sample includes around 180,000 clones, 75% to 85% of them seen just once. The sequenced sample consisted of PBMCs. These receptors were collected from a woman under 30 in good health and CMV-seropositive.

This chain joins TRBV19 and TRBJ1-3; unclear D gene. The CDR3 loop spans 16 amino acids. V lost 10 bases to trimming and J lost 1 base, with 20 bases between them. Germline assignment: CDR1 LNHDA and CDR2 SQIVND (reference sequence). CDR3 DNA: TGTGCCACCTCGTTTCCAGGCCGAGGGTCTGGAAACACCATATATTTT. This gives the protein CATSFPGRGSGNTIYF.

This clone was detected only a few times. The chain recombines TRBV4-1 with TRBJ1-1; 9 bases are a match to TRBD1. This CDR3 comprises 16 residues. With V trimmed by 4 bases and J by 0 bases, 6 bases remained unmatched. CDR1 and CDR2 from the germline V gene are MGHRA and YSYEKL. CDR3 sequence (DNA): TGCGCCAGCAGCCCGAGTGACAGGGGGGTGAACACTGAAGCTTTCTTT. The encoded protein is CASSPSDRGVNTEAFF.

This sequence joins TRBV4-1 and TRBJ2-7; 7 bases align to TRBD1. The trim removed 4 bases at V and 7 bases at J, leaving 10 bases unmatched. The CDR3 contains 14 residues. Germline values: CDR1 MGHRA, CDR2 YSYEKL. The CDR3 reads CASSLLQGVGEQYF. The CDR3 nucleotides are TGCGCCAGCAGCCTACTGCAGGGGGTTGGGGAGCAGTACTTC.

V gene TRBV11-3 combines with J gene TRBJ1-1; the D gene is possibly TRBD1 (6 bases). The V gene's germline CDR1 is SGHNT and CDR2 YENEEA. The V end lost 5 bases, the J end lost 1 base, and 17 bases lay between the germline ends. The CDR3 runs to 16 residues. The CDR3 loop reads CASSPIGGRSNTEAFF. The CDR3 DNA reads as TGTGCCAGCAGCCCCATAGGGGGAAGATCGAACACTGAAGCTTTCTTT. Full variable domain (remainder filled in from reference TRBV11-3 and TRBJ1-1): EAGVVQSPRYKIIEKKQPVAFWCNPISGHNTLYWYLQNLGQGPELLIRYENEEAVDDSQLPKDRFSAERLKGVDSTLKIQPAELGDSAVYLCASSPIGGRSNTEAFFGQGTRLTVV.

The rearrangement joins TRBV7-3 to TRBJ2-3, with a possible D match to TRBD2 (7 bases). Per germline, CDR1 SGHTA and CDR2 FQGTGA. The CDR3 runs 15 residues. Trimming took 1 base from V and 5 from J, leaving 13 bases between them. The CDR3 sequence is CASSLSGGAGDTQYF. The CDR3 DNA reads TGTGCCAGCAGCTTAAGCGGGGGCGCAGGAGATACGCAGTATTTT.

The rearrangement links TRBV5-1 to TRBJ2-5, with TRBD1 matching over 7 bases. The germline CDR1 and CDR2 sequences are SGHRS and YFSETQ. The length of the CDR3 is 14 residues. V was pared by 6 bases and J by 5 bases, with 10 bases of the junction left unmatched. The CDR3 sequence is CASNKGAILETQYF. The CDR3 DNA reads TGCGCCAGCAACAAGGGGGCGATCCTCGAGACCCAGTACTTC.

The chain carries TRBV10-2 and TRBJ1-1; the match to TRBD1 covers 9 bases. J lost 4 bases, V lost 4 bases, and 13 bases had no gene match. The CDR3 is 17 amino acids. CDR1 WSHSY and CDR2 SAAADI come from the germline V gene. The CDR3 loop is CASSASGQGRIGTEAFF. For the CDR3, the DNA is TGCGCCAGCAGTGCAAGTGGACAGGGGAGAATAGGCACTGAAGCTTTCTTT.

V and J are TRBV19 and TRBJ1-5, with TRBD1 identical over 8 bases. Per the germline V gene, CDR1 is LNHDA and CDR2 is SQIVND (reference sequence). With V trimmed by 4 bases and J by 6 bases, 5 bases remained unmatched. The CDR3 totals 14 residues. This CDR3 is CASSKDRVGQPQHF. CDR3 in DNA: TGTGCCAGTAGTAAGGACAGGGTTGGTCAGCCCCAGCATTTT.

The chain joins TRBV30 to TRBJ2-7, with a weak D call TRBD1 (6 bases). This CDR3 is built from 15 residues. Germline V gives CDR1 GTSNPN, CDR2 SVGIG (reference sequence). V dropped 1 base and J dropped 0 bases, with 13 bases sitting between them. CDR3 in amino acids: CAWSGQGKTSYEQYV. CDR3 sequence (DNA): TGTGCCTGGAGTGGTCAGGGGAAGACCTCCTACGAGCAGTACGTC.

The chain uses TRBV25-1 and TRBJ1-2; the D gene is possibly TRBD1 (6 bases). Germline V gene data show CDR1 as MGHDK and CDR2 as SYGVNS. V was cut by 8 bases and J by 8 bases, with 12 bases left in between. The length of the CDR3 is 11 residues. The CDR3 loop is CASGKTGGYTF. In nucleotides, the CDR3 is TGTGCCAGCGGTAAAACAGGGGGCTACACCTTC.

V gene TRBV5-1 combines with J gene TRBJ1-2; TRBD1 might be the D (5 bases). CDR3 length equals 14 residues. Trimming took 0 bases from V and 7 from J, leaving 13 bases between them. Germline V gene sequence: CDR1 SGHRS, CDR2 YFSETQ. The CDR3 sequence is CASSLEGALGGYTF. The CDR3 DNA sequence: TGCGCCAGCAGCTTGGAAGGGGCGTTGGGTGGCTACACCTTC.

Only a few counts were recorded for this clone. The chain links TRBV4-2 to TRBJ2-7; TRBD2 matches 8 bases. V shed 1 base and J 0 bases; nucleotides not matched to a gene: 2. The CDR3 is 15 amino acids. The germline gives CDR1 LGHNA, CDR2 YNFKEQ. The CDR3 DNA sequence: TGTGCCAGCAGCCAAGGACTAGCGAGCTCCTACGAGCAGTACTTC. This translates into CASSQGLASSYEQYF.

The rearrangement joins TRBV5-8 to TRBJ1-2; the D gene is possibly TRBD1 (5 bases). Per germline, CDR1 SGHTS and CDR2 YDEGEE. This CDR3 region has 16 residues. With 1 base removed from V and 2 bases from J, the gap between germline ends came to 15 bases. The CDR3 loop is CASSLSWGARNYGYTF. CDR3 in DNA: TGTGCCAGCAGCTTGAGTTGGGGCGCGAGGAACTATGGCTACACCTTC.

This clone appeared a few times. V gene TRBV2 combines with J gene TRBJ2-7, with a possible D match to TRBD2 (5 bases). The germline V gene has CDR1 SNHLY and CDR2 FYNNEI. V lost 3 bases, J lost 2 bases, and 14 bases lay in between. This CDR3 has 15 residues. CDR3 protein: CASSEALRVAYEQYV. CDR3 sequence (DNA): TGTGCCAGCAGTGAGGCATTGAGGGTCGCCTACGAGCAGTACGTC.

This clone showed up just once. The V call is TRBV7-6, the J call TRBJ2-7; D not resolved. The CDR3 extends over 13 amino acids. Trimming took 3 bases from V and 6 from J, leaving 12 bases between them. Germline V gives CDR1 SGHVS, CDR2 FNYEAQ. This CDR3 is CASSFNSEAEQYF. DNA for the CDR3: TGTGCCAGCAGCTTTAACAGTGAAGCCGAGCAGTACTTC.

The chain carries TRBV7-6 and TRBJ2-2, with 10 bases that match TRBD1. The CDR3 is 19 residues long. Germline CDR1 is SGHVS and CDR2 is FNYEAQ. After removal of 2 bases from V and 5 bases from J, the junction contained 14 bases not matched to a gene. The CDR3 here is CASSLPETDRGLRTGELFF. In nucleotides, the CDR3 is TGTGCCAGCAGCTTACCAGAGACGGACAGGGGGTTGAGGACCGGGGAGCTGTTTTTT.

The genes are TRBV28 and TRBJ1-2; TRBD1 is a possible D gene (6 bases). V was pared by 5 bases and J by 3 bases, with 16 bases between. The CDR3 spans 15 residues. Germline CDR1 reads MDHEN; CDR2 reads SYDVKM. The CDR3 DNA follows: TGTGCCAGCAGTCTAACCAACAGGGTTGACTATGGCTACACCTTC. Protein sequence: CASSLTNRVDYGYTF.

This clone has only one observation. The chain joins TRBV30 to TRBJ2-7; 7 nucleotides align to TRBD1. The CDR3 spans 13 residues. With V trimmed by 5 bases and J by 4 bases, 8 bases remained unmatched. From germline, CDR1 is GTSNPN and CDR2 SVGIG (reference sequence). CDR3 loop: CAWAGTDGYEQYV. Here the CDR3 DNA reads TGTGCCTGGGCCGGGACAGACGGATACGAGCAGTACGTC.

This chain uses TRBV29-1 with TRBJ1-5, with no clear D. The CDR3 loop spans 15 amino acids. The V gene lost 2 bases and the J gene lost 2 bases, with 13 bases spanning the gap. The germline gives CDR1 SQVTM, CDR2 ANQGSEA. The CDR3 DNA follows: TGCAGCGTTGAATCTGTTTGCAGTGGCAATCAGCCCCAGCATTTT. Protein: CSVESVCSGNQPQHF. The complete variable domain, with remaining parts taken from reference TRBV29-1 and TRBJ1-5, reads SAVISQKPSRDICQRGTSLTIQCQVDSQVTMMFWYRQQPGQSLTLIATANQGSEATYESGFVIDKFPISRPNLTFSTLTVSNMSPEDSSIYLCSVESVCSGNQPQHFGDGTRLSIL.

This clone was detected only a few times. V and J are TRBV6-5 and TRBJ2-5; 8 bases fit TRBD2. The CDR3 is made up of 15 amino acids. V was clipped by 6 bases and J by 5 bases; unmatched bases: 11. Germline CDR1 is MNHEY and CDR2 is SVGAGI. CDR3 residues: CASRRHGGAEETQYF. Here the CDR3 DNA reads TGTGCCAGCAGACGCCACGGGGGGGCGGAGGAGACCCAGTACTTC.

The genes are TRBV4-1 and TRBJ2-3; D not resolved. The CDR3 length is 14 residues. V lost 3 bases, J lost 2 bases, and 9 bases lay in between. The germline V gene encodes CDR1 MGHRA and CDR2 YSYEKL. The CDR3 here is CASSQRHFTDTQYF. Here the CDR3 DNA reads TGCGCCAGCAGCCAGCGACATTTCACAGATACGCAGTATTTT.

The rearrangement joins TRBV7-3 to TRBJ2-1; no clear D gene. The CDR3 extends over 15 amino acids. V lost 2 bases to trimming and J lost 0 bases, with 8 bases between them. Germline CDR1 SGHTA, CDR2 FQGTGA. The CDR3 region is CASSLVASSYNEQFF. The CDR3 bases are TGTGCCAGCAGCTTAGTGGCCAGCTCCTACAATGAGCAGTTCTTC.

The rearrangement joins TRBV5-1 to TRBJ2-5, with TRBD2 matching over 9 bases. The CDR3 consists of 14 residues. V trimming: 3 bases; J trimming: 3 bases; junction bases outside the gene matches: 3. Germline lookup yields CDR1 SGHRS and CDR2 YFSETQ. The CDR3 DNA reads TGCGCCAGCAGCTCGGGACTAGCAGAAGAGACCCAGTACTTC. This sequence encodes CASSSGLAEETQYF.

CDR3 region: CASRRGIMNTEAFF. As DNA, the CDR3 is TGTGCCTCAAGAAGGGGCATCATGAACACTGAAGCTTTCTTT. V gene TRBV5-6 combines with J gene TRBJ1-1; perhaps TRBD1 as D (5 bases). Germline V gene sequence: CDR1 SGHDT, CDR2 YYEEEE. V lost 10 bases and J lost 0, with 16 bases in between. CDR3 length: 14 residues.

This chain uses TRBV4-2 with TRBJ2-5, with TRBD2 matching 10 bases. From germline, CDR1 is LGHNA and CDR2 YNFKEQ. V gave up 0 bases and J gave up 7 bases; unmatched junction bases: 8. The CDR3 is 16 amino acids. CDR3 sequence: CASSQDSGGASATQYF. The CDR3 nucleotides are TGTGCCAGCAGCCAAGACAGCGGGGGGGCCTCGGCGACCCAGTACTTC.

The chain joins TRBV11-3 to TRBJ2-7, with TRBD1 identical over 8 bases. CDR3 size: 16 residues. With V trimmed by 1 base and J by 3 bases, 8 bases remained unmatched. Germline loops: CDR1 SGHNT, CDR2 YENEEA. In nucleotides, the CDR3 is TGTGCCAGCAGCTTAGGATCCGGGACAGGACGCTACGAGCAGTACTTC. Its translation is CASSLGSGTGRYEQYF.

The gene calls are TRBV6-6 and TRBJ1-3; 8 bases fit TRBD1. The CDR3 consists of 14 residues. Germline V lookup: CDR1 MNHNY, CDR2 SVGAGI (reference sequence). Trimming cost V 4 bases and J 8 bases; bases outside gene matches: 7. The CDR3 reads CASSSIGQGDTIYF. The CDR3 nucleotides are TGTGCCAGCAGTTCCATCGGACAGGGAGACACCATATATTTT.

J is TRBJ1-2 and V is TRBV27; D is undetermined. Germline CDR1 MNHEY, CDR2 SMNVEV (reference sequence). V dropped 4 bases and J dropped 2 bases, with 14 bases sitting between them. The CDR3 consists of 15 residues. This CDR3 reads CASSYAGGVNYGYTF. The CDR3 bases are TGTGCCAGCAGTTACGCGGGAGGCGTCAACTATGGCTACACCTTC.

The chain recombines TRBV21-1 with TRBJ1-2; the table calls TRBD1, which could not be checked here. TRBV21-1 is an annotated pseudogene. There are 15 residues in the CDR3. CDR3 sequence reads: CASSRGTGRGYGYTF. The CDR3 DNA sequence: TGTGCCAGCAGCAGGGGGACAGGGAGAGGCTATGGCTACACCTTC.

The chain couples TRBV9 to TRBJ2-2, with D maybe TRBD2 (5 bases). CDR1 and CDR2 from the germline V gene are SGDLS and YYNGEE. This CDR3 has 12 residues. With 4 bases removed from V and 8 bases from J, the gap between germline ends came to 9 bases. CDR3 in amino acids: CASSKGGGELFF. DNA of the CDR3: TGTGCCAGCAGCAAAGGAGGAGGGGAGCTGTTTTTT.